This TCR beta chain was documented in a study of shared clonotypes between healthy human individuals. Study-level results: Estimated clonotype richness was generally higher in naive than memory subsets. Rarefaction curves obtained for sorted subsets showed sequencing incomplete despite large depth.

To note about this clone: Antigen specificity is unknown.

Libraries were prepared by immunoSEQ multiplex PCR; TCRdb keeps only in-frame clonotypes and omits some of them. This sample carries over a million clones, more than 75% of them seen once, and the ten largest clones take under 0.65%. V shed 6 bases and J shed 11 bases, with 23 bases lying between them. The germline gives CDR1 MDHEN, CDR2 SYDVKM. The CDR3 totals 15 residues. V usage is TRBV28 and J usage is TRBJ2-4; D possibly uses TRBD1 or TRBD2 (5 bases each). The TCR sequence derives from a man younger than 35 in good health. Some clones in this sample may be carry-over from other donors' samples. The sample was memory CD4+ T cells from PBMCs. The subset here: CD45RA-negative fraction. CDR3 sequence (DNA): TGTGCCAGCAGCCCCTCGGGGACCACCAAGGATCTTCAGTACTTC. Its translation is CASSPSGTTKDLQYF.